Shown below are 5 T cell receptor beta chains from a single sample sequenced in a study of blood T cell repertoires in COVID-19. Profiled with immunoSEQ multiplex PCR; TCRdb holds only in-frame clones, not every one. The table includes some 290,000 clones, roughly 90% detected once. The source material was PBMCs or T cells enriched from blood (not recorded which). The receptors come from a woman aged 25 to 39 who had recovered from COVID-19.

The table lists this clone with a count of one. The DNA of the CDR3 is TGTGCCAGCAGTAAGTTACGGGAGGGATCCTCCTACAATGAGCAGTTCTTC. As protein: CASSKLREGSSYNEQFF. This chain uses TRBV27 with TRBJ2-1, with 8 bases lining up with TRBD2. CDR1 and CDR2 (germline): MNHEY, SMNVEV (reference sequence). The ends lost 5 bases at V and 0 bases at J; junction bases unmatched: 9. The CDR3 has 17 residues.

The chain employs TRBV30 and TRBJ2-5; 7 nucleotides align to TRBD1. V gave up 3 bases and J gave up 4 bases; unmatched junction bases: 5. This CDR3 is 13 amino acids long. CDR1 is GTSNPN, CDR2 SVGIG, per germline (reference sequence). The CDR3 DNA sequence: TGTGCCTGGAGGGGACAGTCTGGAGAGACCCAGTACTTC. Translation: CAWRGQSGETQYF.

The chain uses TRBV19 and TRBJ2-7; D is perhaps TRBD1 (6 bases). CDR1 is LNHDA and CDR2 is SQIVND in the germline V gene (reference sequence). The V end was cut by 5 bases, the J end by 3 bases, with 14 bases between. The CDR3 consists of 14 residues. In nucleotides, the CDR3 is TGTGCCAGTAGTGCGTGGGACAATAACTACGAGCAGTACTTC. It translates to CASSAWDNNYEQYF.

The chain links TRBV18 to TRBJ2-7, with 9 nucleotides matching TRBD1. V dropped 4 bases and J dropped 4; count of bases not matched to a gene: 5. The germline V gene has CDR1 KGHSH and CDR2 LQKENI. The length of the CDR3 is 14 residues. The CDR3 loop is CASSQIGQGYEQYF. The CDR3 region has the DNA TGTGCCAGCTCACAAATAGGACAGGGGTACGAGCAGTACTTC.

V usage is TRBV19 and J usage is TRBJ1-1; 9 positions match TRBD1. The trim removed 5 bases at V and 3 bases at J, leaving 4 bases unmatched. This CDR3 has 14 amino acids. Germline CDR1 reads LNHDA; CDR2 reads SQIVND (reference sequence). CDR3 in DNA: TGTGCCAGTAGTCCATGGACAGGGGACACTGAAGCTTTCTTT. This gives the protein CASSPWTGDTEAFF. Filled out from reference TRBV19 and TRBJ1-1, the complete variable domain reads DGGITQSPKYLFRKEGQNVTLSCEQNLNHDAMYWYRQDPGQGLRLIYYSQIVNDFQKGDIAEGYSVSREKKESFPLTVTSAQKNPTAFYLCASSPWTGDTEAFFGQGTRLTVV.